These 24 T cell receptor beta chains were sequenced from one sample in a study of shared clonotypes between healthy human individuals. Data came from immunoSEQ multiplex PCR; TCRdb stores just in-frame clones and leaves some out. The data hold around 1.6 million clones, with roughly 98% observed a single time. Sequencing input: naive CD4+ T cells sorted from blood. The subset: CD45RA+ positively selected. The receptors were gathered from a man aged 30-40 years in good health.

The rearrangement uses TRBV5-4 and TRBJ2-2; 9 bases match TRBD1. Trimming cost V 3 bases and J 8 bases; bases outside gene matches: 8. The CDR3 extends over 15 amino acids. Germline loops: CDR1 SGHNT, CDR2 YYREEE (reference sequence). The CDR3 reads CASSSRQGETGELFF. In DNA form, the CDR3 reads TGTGCCAGCAGCTCCAGACAGGGGGAGACTGGGGAGCTGTTTTTT.

V gene TRBV29-1 combines with J gene TRBJ2-1, with D uncertain. Trimming stripped 4 bases from V and 8 bases from J, with 15 bases between. The CDR3 extends over 13 amino acids. Germline V lookup: CDR1 SQVTM, CDR2 ANQGSEA. The CDR3 here is CSVVPLSADEQFF. CDR3 nucleotide sequence: TGCAGCGTTGTTCCTCTTTCGGCCGATGAGCAGTTCTTC.

The chain couples TRBV9 to TRBJ2-1; perhaps TRBD2 as D (5 bases). Looked up from germline, CDR1 is SGDLS and CDR2 is YYNGEE. The CDR3 sequence is 18 residues long. The V gene lost 0 bases and the J gene lost 5 bases, with 21 bases spanning the gap. The CDR3 loop reads CASSVVPWASRTDNEQFF. The CDR3 DNA reads TGTGCCAGCAGCGTAGTCCCTTGGGCTAGCAGAACGGACAATGAGCAGTTCTTC.

V usage is TRBV5-1 and J usage is TRBJ2-7; D remains unclear. The CDR3 has 14 residues. V lost 6 bases, J lost 1 base, and 14 bases lay in between. Germline assignment: CDR1 SGHRS and CDR2 YFSETQ. CDR3 protein: CASIPTGASYEQYF. DNA of the CDR3: TGCGCCAGCATCCCCACCGGAGCGTCCTACGAGCAGTACTTC.

In the case of this clone: Other DNA sequences in the same sample also yield this CDR3. The V call is TRBV9, the J call TRBJ1-1; D is perhaps TRBD1 (6 bases). The length of the CDR3 is 13 residues. Between the trimmed V and J ends, which lost 3 bases and 1 base, there was a span of 7 bases. Germline V gene lookup returns CDR1 SGDLS and CDR2 YYNGEE. CDR3 region: CASSAQGNTEAFF. Here the CDR3 DNA reads TGTGCCAGCAGCGCACAGGGGAACACTGAAGCTTTCTTT. The complete variable domain, with remaining parts taken from reference TRBV9 and TRBJ1-1, reads DSGVTQTPKHLITATGQRVTLRCSPRSGDLSVYWYQQSLDQGLQFLIQYYNGEERAKGNILERFSAQQFPDLHSELNLSSLELGDSALYFCASSAQGNTEAFFGQGTRLTVV.

This rearrangement joins TRBV7-9 to TRBJ2-7; D is undetermined. Trimming removed 4 bases at V and 6 bases at J, with 7 bases between. The CDR3 is 11 residues long. Germline V CDR1 and CDR2: SEHNR, FQNEAQ (reference sequence). The CDR3 is CASSSFTEQYF. The CDR3 DNA is TGTGCCAGCAGCTCGTTTACCGAGCAGTACTTC.

The rearrangement uses TRBV19 and TRBJ2-5; tentatively, D is TRBD1 (5 bases). Germline V gives CDR1 LNHDA, CDR2 SQIVND (reference sequence). V dropped 3 bases and J dropped 2 bases, with 10 bases sitting between them. This CDR3 spans 14 amino acids. The CDR3 is CASSIRVQQETQYF. CDR3 DNA sequence: TGTGCCAGTAGTATCAGGGTCCAGCAAGAGACCCAGTACTTC.

The V and J genes are TRBV6-5 and TRBJ1-4; possibly TRBD1 for D (6 bases). The germline V gene encodes CDR1 MNHEY and CDR2 SVGAGI. CDR3 length equals 15 residues. With 6 bases removed from V and 0 bases from J, the gap between germline ends came to 11 bases. The CDR3 DNA is TGTGCCAGCAGGAAACAGGGAGCAACTAATGAAAAACTGTTTTTT. This translates into CASRKQGATNEKLFF.

The chain recombines TRBV18 with TRBJ1-2, with D uncertain. Germline values: CDR1 KGHSH, CDR2 LQKENI. This CDR3 spans 14 amino acids. V was shortened by 3 bases and J by 2 bases, with 10 bases between the two germline ends. CDR3 bases: TGTGCCAGCTCACCCCAGTCTGACAACTATGGCTACACCTTC. Residues: CASSPQSDNYGYTF.

The chain couples TRBV6-5 to TRBJ2-3; D remains ambiguous. CDR1 and CDR2 from the germline V gene are MNHEY and SVGAGI. Trimming left V 7 bases short and J 6 bases short, with 20 bases between. This CDR3 comprises 15 residues. The CDR3 loop is CASKEIAAWTDTQYF. The DNA for the CDR3 is TGTGCCAGCAAAGAAATCGCGGCCTGGACCGATACGCAGTATTTT.

CDR3 amino acids: CASSRDRVGVQYF. As DNA, the CDR3 is TGTGCCAGCAGCCGGGACAGGGTTGGGGTGCAGTACTTC. The chain recombines TRBV6-5 with TRBJ2-7, with TRBD1 matching 9 bases. The V gene end was trimmed by 6 bases and the J gene end by 9 bases; junction bases not matched to a gene: 9. Germline CDR1 is MNHEY and CDR2 is SVGAGI. The CDR3 runs 13 residues.

This clone was seen only once. This rearrangement joins TRBV5-1 to TRBJ2-4, with D perhaps matching TRBD1 (5 bases). CDR1 is SGHRS and CDR2 is YFSETQ in the germline V gene. The CDR3 is made up of 13 amino acids. With 0 bases removed from V and 10 bases from J, the gap between germline ends came to 11 bases. CDR3 region: CASSLVPGKIQYF. For the CDR3, the DNA is TGCGCCAGCAGCTTGGTTCCAGGGAAGATTCAGTACTTC.

The chain joins TRBV6-5 to TRBJ2-7, with D hard to call. V lost 1 base, J lost 0 bases, and 13 bases lay in between. The CDR3 length is 16 residues. Germline lookup yields CDR1 MNHEY and CDR2 SVGAGI. The DNA of the CDR3 is TGTGCCAGCAGTTACTTTGCCCCGGCGAGCTCCTACGAGCAGTACTTC. As protein: CASSYFAPASSYEQYF.

The chain carries TRBV9 and TRBJ1-5; 8 bases map to TRBD1. Per the germline V gene, CDR1 is SGDLS and CDR2 is YYNGEE. J lost 4 bases, V lost 4 bases, and 7 bases had no gene match. The CDR3 covers 15 residues. CDR3 nucleotide sequence: TGTGCCAGCAGCCCCGGGACAGGTCTAAATCAGCCCCAGCATTTT. Amino acid sequence: CASSPGTGLNQPQHF.

The chain couples TRBV29-1 to TRBJ2-7, with TRBD1 matching over 7 bases. This CDR3 has 12 amino acids. V lost 6 bases to trimming and J lost 2 bases; unmatched junction nucleotides: 4. Germline V gives CDR1 SQVTM, CDR2 ANQGSEA. CDR3 DNA: TGCAGCGTGGGACAGATCCCCTACGAGCAGTACTTC. This gives the protein CSVGQIPYEQYF.

The chain links TRBV7-3 to TRBJ2-3, with 9 positions matching TRBD1. There are 16 residues in the CDR3. Germline assignment: CDR1 SGHTA and CDR2 FQGTGA. Trimming at V came to 5 bases and at J to 2 bases, leaving 8 bases not matched to a gene. For the CDR3, the DNA is TGTGCCAGCAGCCCCCAGGGACAGGGCTTCACAGATACGCAGTATTTT. It specifies CASSPQGQGFTDTQYF.

The chain couples TRBV6-5 to TRBJ2-5; TRBD2 matches at 9 bases. The V and J ends lost 7 bases and 2 bases, in that order; junction bases with no gene match: 8. The CDR3 is 15 amino acids. Germline CDR1 MNHEY, CDR2 SVGAGI. DNA for the CDR3: TGTGCCAGCACGGATACTAGCGGGTGGCAAGAGACCCAGTACTTC. It translates to CASTDTSGWQETQYF.

The V call is TRBV30, the J call TRBJ2-7; D remains unclear. Trimming left V 7 bases short and J 0 bases short, with 10 bases between. The CDR3 covers 12 residues. Germline values: CDR1 GTSNPN, CDR2 SVGIG (reference sequence). The CDR3 loop reads CALQNFSYEQYF. The CDR3 DNA follows: TGTGCCTTGCAGAATTTCTCCTACGAGCAGTACTTC.

This sequence joins TRBV7-9 and TRBJ1-2; D is uncertain. CDR3 length equals 12 residues. CDR1 and CDR2 from the germline V gene are SEHNR and FQNEAQ (reference sequence). Between the trimmed V and J ends, which lost 2 bases and 4 bases, there was a span of 5 bases. The CDR3 is CASSLSFYGYTF. For the CDR3, the DNA is TGTGCCAGCAGCTTATCGTTCTATGGCTACACCTTC.

The chain carries TRBV10-2 and TRBJ2-2; maybe TRBD2 (5 bases). V lost 0 bases to trimming and J lost 4 bases, with 6 bases between them. Germline CDR1 WSHSY, CDR2 SAAADI. The length of the CDR3 is 14 residues. The CDR3, as DNA: TGCGCCAGCAGTGAGTCGAGGGTCACCGGGGAGCTGTTTTTT. This codes for CASSESRVTGELFF.

The rearrangement uses TRBV27 and TRBJ2-4; the D gene is possibly TRBD2 (5 bases). The V gene lost 1 base and the J gene lost 1 base, with 17 bases spanning the gap. Germline lookup yields CDR1 MNHEY and CDR2 SMNVEV (reference sequence). The CDR3 sequence is 18 residues long. DNA of the CDR3: TGTGCCAGCAGTTTATATGGACTGGGTAGTTTGGCCAAAAACATTCAGTACTTC. It translates to CASSLYGLGSLAKNIQYF.

The V and J genes are TRBV25-1 and TRBJ2-5, with D hard to call. The V gene lost 2 bases and the J gene lost 4 bases, with 14 bases spanning the gap. Germline CDR1 reads MGHDK; CDR2 reads SYGVNS. The CDR3 length is 15 residues. The CDR3 DNA reads as TGTGCCAGCAGTGAAGACACGAGGTGGGGAGAGACCCAGTACTTC. It specifies CASSEDTRWGETQYF.

On this clone itself: Other DNA sequences in the same sample also yield this CDR3. The rearrangement joins TRBV9 to TRBJ2-1; the D gene is possibly TRBD2 (5 bases). This CDR3 comprises 16 residues. V dropped 1 base and J dropped 0 bases, with 11 bases sitting between them. Germline V lookup: CDR1 SGDLS, CDR2 YYNGEE. CDR3 residues: CASSVSSGSSYNEQFF. CDR3 coding DNA: TGTGCCAGCAGCGTATCGTCGGGGAGCTCCTACAATGAGCAGTTCTTC.

Here the CDR3 reads CASSYKTGEYYGYTF. The CDR3 nucleotides read TGTGCCAGCAGTTACAAGACAGGGGAGTACTATGGCTACACCTTC. The chain combines TRBV6-6 with TRBJ1-2; 8 bases are a match to TRBD1. Germline loops: CDR1 MNHNY, CDR2 SVGAGI (reference sequence). The CDR3 sequence is 15 residues long. V shed 2 bases and J 3 bases; nucleotides not matched to a gene: 5.